What follows is one T cell receptor beta chain and its context. There is no known antigen for this receptor. No quality values exist for individual bases; no much larger clone is one base distant. This entry belongs to a study of blood T cell repertoires in COVID-19 (dated by TCRdb to the early 2020s). Turning to the overall study: Samples from collaborators originated in the United States, Italy and Spain and spanned both the acute and convalescent phases of COVID-19. The material from the prospective study consisted of cDNA or gDNA derived from T cells, B-cell-depleted T cells, or PBMCs. Deeply sampled blood TCRbeta repertoires from subjects exposed to, actively infected with, or recovered from COVID-19 were included in the dataset. A freely available public database, intended as a resource for researchers studying the immune response to SARS-CoV-2, is where the repertoires were released. The samples were drawn from two sources: the first 160 participants of the ongoing ImmuneRACE study, and 950 to 1,500 subjects contributed by 6 global collaborators. Sample metadata almost always included a de-identified subject ID, COVID-19 status, age in years and sex. Where available, HLA class I and class II types were taken from metadata supplied by the sample provider and were not determined by assay-based typing.

TCRbeta CDR3 regions were amplified from genomic DNA using the immunoSEQ Assay, a bias-controlled multiplex PCR. The study's own analysis went as follows. The number of nucleated cells in each sample was estimated from the amplification of reference gene primers within the assay. Sequence reads were collapsed and filtered to measure the absolute abundance of every unique TCRbeta CDR3 rearrangement. For each sample, productive Simpson clonality was calculated as the square root of Simpson's diversity index across productive rearrangements. Sourced from immuneACCESS, this table was stored by TCRdb with only in-frame sequences that have V and J called. A share of the clones is absent; for the studies checked, an unresolved V gene accounts for under half, and the remainder has no known explanation. V and J calls and clone size are as listed in that table; D and trimming were resolved from the DNA. In this sample the table shows some 220,000 clones, approximately 83% of which occur a single time. Around 2.7% of the sample is taken by the ten largest.

Study-wide conclusions, independent of this receptor: The quantity of clinical and demographic metadata differed by source and by participant and was supplied without curation.

V was cut back by 1 base and J by 2 bases, leaving a gap of 7 bases between them. The CDR3 sequence holds 13 residues, the cysteine and phenylalanine included. The DNA shown is the 39-base CDR3, in frame from base 1. Taken from the germline V gene, the CDR1 and CDR2 loops are SGHRS and YFSETQ. Samples from volunteer blood donors who had recovered from COVID-19 were contributed by a second Seattle source. Each collaborating institution followed its own protocols to collect whole blood in K2EDTA tubes. For TCRbeta analysis, collaborator samples were shipped as frozen whole blood, as isolated PBMCs, or as DNA extracted from either sample type.

The sample comprised peripheral blood. The chain links TRBV5-1 with TRBJ2-7; 5 matching bases give a weak D call of TRBD2. The sequence was collected from a woman aged 25-40 years who had recovered from COVID-19. At the DNA level, the sequence is TGCGCCAGCAGCTTGACCGGGACCTACGAGCAGTACTTC. This codes for CASSLTGTYEQYF.